These 23 T cell receptor beta chains share one sample of origin, sequenced in a study of beta chain features in type 1 diabetes. The isolated RNA, all of it, was reverse transcribed, so expressed TCRB transcripts were what got sequenced. The data were produced by immunoSEQ multiplex PCR, yet TCRdb's version contains in-frame clones alone and is incomplete. In the table there are just over 600,000 clones, roughly a sixth of which are singletons. The sample was naive CD4+ T cells from blood. The receptors were sampled from a man aged 18-30 years in good health.

This chain uses TRBV6-5 with TRBJ2-7; 9 bases are shared with TRBD1. The length of the CDR3 is 15 residues. V shed 2 bases, J shed 6 bases, and the junction held 8 bases outside the gene matches. Germline CDR1 and CDR2: MNHEY and SVGAGI. In nucleotides, the CDR3 is TGTGCCAGCAGTTACCCCGGGACAGGGAACACCGAGCAGTACTTC. This encodes CASSYPGTGNTEQYF.

This clone was observed a few times. The chain is built from TRBV7-9 and TRBJ2-5; D is ambiguous. The V gene's germline CDR1 is SEHNR and CDR2 FQNEAQ (reference sequence). The CDR3 spans 13 residues. V shed 3 bases and J shed 7 bases, with 12 bases lying between them. For the CDR3, the DNA is TGTGCCAGCAGCTTGGGGTCCCTTATGACCCAGTACTTC. Its protein is CASSLGSLMTQYF.

This clone occurred a few times. This chain joins TRBV6-5 and TRBJ2-1; weak D call: TRBD1 (6 bases). The CDR3 is made up of 15 amino acids. Germline V lookup: CDR1 MNHEY, CDR2 SVGAGI. Deletions cut 10 bases from V and 1 base from J, with 17 bases between. For the CDR3, the DNA is TGTGCCATCAGAACAGGGAAGTCATCCTACAATGAGCAGTTCTTC. As protein: CAIRTGKSSYNEQFF.

This clone was seen a handful of times. CDR3 protein: CASSLWGEDTQYF. The CDR3 bases are TGTGCCAGCAGCTTATGGGGAGAAGATACGCAGTATTTT. The V and J genes are TRBV7-3 and TRBJ2-3; TRBD2 might be the D (5 bases). CDR3 size: 13 residues. Trimming pared 2 bases from V and 5 bases from J, leaving 8 bases between. In germline, CDR1 is SGHTA, CDR2 FQGTGA.

DNA of the CDR3: TGTGCCAGTAGTCGGGACAGGGGCTATGGCTACACCTTC. Its protein product is CASSRDRGYGYTF. This chain uses TRBV19 with TRBJ1-2, with TRBD1 matching 10 bases. This CDR3 has 13 amino acids. Trimming removed 5 bases from V and 4 bases from J; junction bases left unmatched: 1. Per the germline V gene, CDR1 is LNHDA and CDR2 is SQIVND (reference sequence).

This clone was detected only a few times. V usage is TRBV5-1 and J usage is TRBJ2-3; 9 bases fit TRBD2. Unmatched junction bases numbered 7, after V lost 2 bases and J lost 3 bases. CDR3 length: 16 residues. Germline V CDR1 and CDR2: SGHRS, YFSETQ. CDR3 sequence: CASSFRLAGRTDTQYF. For the CDR3, the DNA is TGCGCCAGCAGCTTCCGGCTAGCGGGGAGAACAGATACGCAGTATTTT.

For this clone: The junction departs from the called germline gene at one end, perhaps through a read error. The chain employs TRBV12-5 and TRBJ2-2, with TRBD1 identical over 8 bases. Germline CDR1 and CDR2: LGHNT and FRNRAP. This CDR3 region has 13 residues. CDR3 coding DNA: TGTGCTAGTGGGACAGGGGACACCGCGGAGCTGTTTTTT. This sequence encodes CASGTGDTAELFF. Using reference TRBV12-5 and TRBJ2-2 for the parts outside the CDR3, the full variable domain is DARVTQTPRHKVTEMGQEVTMRCQPILGHNTVFWYRQTMMQGLELLAYFRNRAPLDDSGMPKDRFSAEMPDATLATLKIQPSEPRDSAVYFCASGTGDTAELFFGEGSRLTVL.

This clone was counted between two and nine times. This chain connects TRBV14 to TRBJ2-1; maybe TRBD2 (6 bases). Germline CDR1 reads SGHDN; CDR2 reads FVKESK. V was cut by 1 base and J by 4 bases, with 17 bases left in between. The CDR3 has 17 amino acids. The DNA for the CDR3 is TGTGCCAGCAGCCAAGTCTCTGGGCGGGATCCATACAATGAGCAGTTCTTC. Its protein product is CASSQVSGRDPYNEQFF.

This clone was seen more than once but under ten times. This specimen includes other DNA sequences encoding the same CDR3. The chain combines TRBV4-3 with TRBJ1-2, with 12 bases matching TRBD1. This CDR3 spans 16 amino acids. Germline V gene sequence: CDR1 LGHNA, CDR2 YSLEER. V dropped 3 bases and J dropped 4; count of bases not matched to a gene: 6. The CDR3 nucleotides read TGCGCCAGCAGCCACCCCGGGACAGGGGGCGTCTATGGCTACACCTTC. Translating it yields CASSHPGTGGVYGYTF.

This clone turned up a few times. The chain carries TRBV10-3 and TRBJ1-6; the match to TRBD1 covers 8 bases. The CDR3 totals 14 residues. Germline V gene sequence: CDR1 ENHRY, CDR2 SYGVKD. After removal of 4 bases from V and 10 bases from J, the junction contained 6 bases not matched to a gene. The CDR3 is CAISADRAGSPLHF. The CDR3 DNA follows: TGTGCCATCAGTGCGGACAGGGCGGGGTCACCCCTCCACTTT.

The V and J genes are TRBV6-5 and TRBJ2-7; 8 positions match TRBD1. In germline, CDR1 is MNHEY, CDR2 SVGAGI. The CDR3 runs 15 residues. The V segment lost 5 bases and the J segment 2 bases; nucleotides outside the gene matches: 8. The CDR3 reads CASSAYRQGPYEQYF. In nucleotides, the CDR3 is TGTGCCAGCAGTGCCTATCGACAGGGGCCCTACGAGCAGTACTTC.

This clone was recorded a few times. The V and J genes are TRBV7-9 and TRBJ2-5; D is undetermined. V shed 3 bases and J shed 3 bases, with 11 bases lying between them. CDR3 length equals 14 residues. Looked up from germline, CDR1 is SEHNR and CDR2 is FQNEAQ (reference sequence). The CDR3 here is CASSFTQFEETQYF. CDR3 in DNA: TGTGCCAGCAGCTTCACTCAGTTCGAAGAGACCCAGTACTTC.

This clone was seen a few times. The V gene is TRBV28, the J gene TRBJ1-5; D possibly corresponds to TRBD1 (5 bases). Per germline, CDR1 MDHEN and CDR2 SYDVKM. Trimming shortened V by 1 base and J by 1 base, and 11 bases separated the two germline ends. The CDR3 contains 16 residues. For the CDR3, the DNA is TGTGCCAGCAGTTTATCCCAGGGTACGAGCAATCAGCCCCAGCATTTT. This codes for CASSLSQGTSNQPQHF.

In its sample, this clone was seen a few times. Different DNA sequences within this sample yield the same CDR3. J is TRBJ2-7 and V is TRBV7-2; 11 nucleotides line up with TRBD1. With V trimmed by 5 bases and J by 3 bases, 6 bases remained unmatched. Germline-derived CDR1 and CDR2 are SGHTA and FQGNSA. CDR3 size: 15 residues. The CDR3 region has the DNA TGTGCCAGCAGCCTCGGGGGGACAGGGGGCTACGAGCAGTACTTC. It is translated as CASSLGGTGGYEQYF.

The gene calls are TRBV2 and TRBJ1-1; 9 nucleotides match TRBD1. From germline, CDR1 is SNHLY and CDR2 FYNNEI. The CDR3 runs 15 residues. The trim removed 7 bases at V and 0 bases at J, leaving 6 bases unmatched. The CDR3 DNA sequence: TGTGCCAGCACCCGGGACAGGGCTTTGAACACTGAAGCTTTCTTT. It codes for CASTRDRALNTEAFF.

This sequence joins TRBV9 and TRBJ2-2; D perhaps matches TRBD2 (6 bases). The germline gives CDR1 SGDLS, CDR2 YYNGEE. Trimming pared 5 bases from V and 3 bases from J, leaving 14 bases between. The CDR3 is 15 residues long. This CDR3 reads CASRYGTPDTGELFF. As DNA, the CDR3 is TGTGCCAGCAGGTATGGGACTCCCGACACCGGGGAGCTGTTTTTT.

The V gene is TRBV5-1, the J gene TRBJ2-7; 8 nucleotides agree with TRBD2. Germline trimming cut 1 base from V and 5 bases from J; bases unmatched to any gene: 14. The CDR3 has 17 amino acids. The germline gives CDR1 SGHRS, CDR2 YFSETQ. CDR3 nucleotides: TGCGCCAGCAGCTTGCGTTGGGTAGCGGGAACGGGGGACGAGCAGTACTTC. Amino acid sequence: CASSLRWVAGTGDEQYF.

This clone came up a few times. This rearrangement joins TRBV11-2 to TRBJ2-6; 10 bases are shared with TRBD2. The germline V gene has CDR1 SGHAT and CDR2 FQNNGV. V gave up 1 base and J gave up 1 base; unmatched junction bases: 1. This CDR3 spans 17 amino acids. The DNA of the CDR3 is TGTGCCAGCAGCTTAGTAGCGGGAGGTTCTGGGGCCAACGTCCTGACTTTC. This codes for CASSLVAGGSGANVLTF.

The chain joins TRBV18 to TRBJ2-1; D remains ambiguous. CDR3 length: 12 amino acids. Trimming took 6 bases from V and 6 from J, leaving 9 bases between them. Looked up from germline, CDR1 is KGHSH and CDR2 is LQKENI. DNA for the CDR3: TGTGCCAGCTCCACGGTGGGCAATGAGCAGTTCTTC. Translating it yields CASSTVGNEQFF.

This clone was detected only a few times. The rearrangement links TRBV4-2 to TRBJ2-3; TRBD1 matches 7 bases. The CDR3 is made up of 18 amino acids. Germline CDR1 is LGHNA and CDR2 is YNFKEQ. V gave up 1 base and J gave up 4 bases; unmatched junction bases: 14. In DNA, the CDR3 is TGTGCCAGCAGCCAAGCAAACTACAGGGGAAGGAGCGCAGATACGCAGTATTTT. This codes for CASSQANYRGRSADTQYF.

This clone was counted between two and nine times. The chain couples TRBV2 to TRBJ2-7; TRBD2 might be the D (5 bases). There are 15 residues in the CDR3. The ends were cut back, 4 bases at V and 5 bases at J, with 18 bases in the middle. The germline V gene has CDR1 SNHLY and CDR2 FYNNEI. The CDR3 DNA reads as TGTGCCAGCAGTGTTACCGGGATAAAAGAAAACGAGCAGTACTTC. It encodes CASSVTGIKENEQYF.

This clone was counted only a few times. This chain links TRBV27 with TRBJ2-7; 8 bases fit TRBD1. V lost 10 bases and J lost 3; bases outside the gene matches: 11. The CDR3 covers 14 residues. Germline V lookup: CDR1 MNHEY, CDR2 SMNVEV (reference sequence). The CDR3 region is CATADRVGFYEQYF. As DNA, the CDR3 is TGTGCCACCGCGGACAGGGTGGGTTTCTACGAGCAGTACTTC.

This chain uses TRBV6-1 with TRBJ1-5; D gene ambiguous. Germline V gene sequence: CDR1 MNHNS, CDR2 SASEGT. This CDR3 contains 11 residues. Trimming cost V 6 bases and J 4 bases, with 4 bases left between them. The DNA for the CDR3 is TGTGCCAGCAGAGGGAATCAGCCCCAGCATTTT. It encodes CASRGNQPQHF.